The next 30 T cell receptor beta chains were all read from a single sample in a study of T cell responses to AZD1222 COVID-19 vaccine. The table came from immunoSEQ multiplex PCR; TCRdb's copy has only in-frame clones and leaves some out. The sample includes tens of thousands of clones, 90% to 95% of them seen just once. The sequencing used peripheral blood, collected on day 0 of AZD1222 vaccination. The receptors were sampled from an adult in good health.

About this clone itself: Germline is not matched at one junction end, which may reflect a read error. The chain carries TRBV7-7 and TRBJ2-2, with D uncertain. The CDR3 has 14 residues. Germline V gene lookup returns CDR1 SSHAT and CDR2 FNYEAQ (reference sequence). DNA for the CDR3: TGTGCTAGCAGCCGATCTGGGAACACCGGGGAGCTGTTTTTT. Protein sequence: CASSRSGNTGELFF. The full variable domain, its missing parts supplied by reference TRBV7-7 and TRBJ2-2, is GAGVSQSPRYKVTKRGQDVTLRCDPISSHATLYWYQQALGQGPEFLTYFNYEAQPDKSGLPSDRFSAERPEGSISTLTIQRTEQRDSAMYRCASSRSGNTGELFFGEGSRLTVL.

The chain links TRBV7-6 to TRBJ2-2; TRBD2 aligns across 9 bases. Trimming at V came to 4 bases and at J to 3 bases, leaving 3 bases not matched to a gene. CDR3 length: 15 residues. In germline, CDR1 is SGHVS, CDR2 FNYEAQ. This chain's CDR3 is CASSSSGEYTGELFF. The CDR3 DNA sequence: TGTGCCAGCAGCTCTAGCGGGGAATACACCGGGGAGCTGTTTTTT.

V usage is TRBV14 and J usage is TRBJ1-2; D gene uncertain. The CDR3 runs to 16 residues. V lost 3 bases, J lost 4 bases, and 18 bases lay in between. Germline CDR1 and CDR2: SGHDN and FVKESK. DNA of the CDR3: TGTGCCAGCAGCCACGGGCTCCGGGGTGGTACCTATGGCTACACCTTC. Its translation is CASSHGLRGGTYGYTF.

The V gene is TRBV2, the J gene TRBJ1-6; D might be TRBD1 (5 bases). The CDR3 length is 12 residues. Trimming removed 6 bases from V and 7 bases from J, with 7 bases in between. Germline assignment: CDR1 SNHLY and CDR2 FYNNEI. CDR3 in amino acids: CASRGGNSPLHF. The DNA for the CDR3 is TGTGCCAGCAGGGGGGGGAATTCACCCCTCCACTTT.

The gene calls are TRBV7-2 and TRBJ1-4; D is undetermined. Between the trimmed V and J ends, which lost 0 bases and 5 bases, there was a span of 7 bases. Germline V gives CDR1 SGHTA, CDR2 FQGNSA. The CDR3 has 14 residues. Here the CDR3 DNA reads TGTGCCAGCAGCTTAGCGCGTTCCAATGAAAAACTGTTTTTT. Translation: CASSLARSNEKLFF.

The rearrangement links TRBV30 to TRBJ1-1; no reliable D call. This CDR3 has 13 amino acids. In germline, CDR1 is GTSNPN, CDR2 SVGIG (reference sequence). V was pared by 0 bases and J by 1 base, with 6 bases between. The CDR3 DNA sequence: TGTGCCTGGAGTGTCAGGAAGAACACTGAAGCTTTCTTT. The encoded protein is CAWSVRKNTEAFF.

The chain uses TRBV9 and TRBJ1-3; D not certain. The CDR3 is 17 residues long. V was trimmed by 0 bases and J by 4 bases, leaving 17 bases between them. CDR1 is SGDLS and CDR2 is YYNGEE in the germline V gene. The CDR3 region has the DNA TGTGCCAGCAGCGTAGGAACGAGGCCCATGGGAGGAAACACCATATATTTT. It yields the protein CASSVGTRPMGGNTIYF.

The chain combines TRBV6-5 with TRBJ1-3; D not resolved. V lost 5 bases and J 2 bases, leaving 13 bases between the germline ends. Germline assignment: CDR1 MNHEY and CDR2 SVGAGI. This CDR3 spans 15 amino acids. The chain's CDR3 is CASSPGPSTGNTIYF. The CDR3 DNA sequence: TGTGCCAGCAGTCCCGGGCCCTCAACTGGAAACACCATATATTTT.

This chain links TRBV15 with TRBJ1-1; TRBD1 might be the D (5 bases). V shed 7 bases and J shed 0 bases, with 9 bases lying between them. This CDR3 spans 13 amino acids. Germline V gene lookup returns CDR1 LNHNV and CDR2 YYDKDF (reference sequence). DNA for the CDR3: TGTGCCACCAAATGGGGGGTGAACACTGAAGCTTTCTTT. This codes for CATKWGVNTEAFF. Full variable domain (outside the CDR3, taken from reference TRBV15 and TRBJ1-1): DAMVIQNPRYQVTQFGKPVTLSCSQTLNHNVMYWYQQKSSQAPKLLFHYYDKDFNNEADTPDNFQSRRPNTSFCFLDIRSPGLGDTAMYLCATKWGVNTEAFFGQGTRLTVV.

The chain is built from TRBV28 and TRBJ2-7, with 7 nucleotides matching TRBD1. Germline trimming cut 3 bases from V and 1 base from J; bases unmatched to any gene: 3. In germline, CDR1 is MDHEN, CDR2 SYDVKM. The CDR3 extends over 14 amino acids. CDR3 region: CASSLRQGSYEQYF. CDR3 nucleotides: TGTGCCAGCAGTTTGCGACAGGGATCCTACGAGCAGTACTTC.

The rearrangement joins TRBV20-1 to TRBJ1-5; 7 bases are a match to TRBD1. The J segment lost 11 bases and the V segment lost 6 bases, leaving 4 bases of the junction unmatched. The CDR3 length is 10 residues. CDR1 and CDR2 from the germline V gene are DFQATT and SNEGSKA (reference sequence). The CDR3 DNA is TGCAGTGCCTGGACAGGATCCCAGCATTTT. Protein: CSAWTGSQHF.

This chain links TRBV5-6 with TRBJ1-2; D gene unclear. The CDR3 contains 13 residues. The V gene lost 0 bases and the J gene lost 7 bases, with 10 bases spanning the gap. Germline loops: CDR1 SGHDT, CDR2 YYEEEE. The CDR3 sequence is CASSLGRAAGYTF. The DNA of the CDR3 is TGTGCCAGCAGCTTGGGAAGGGCCGCTGGCTACACCTTC. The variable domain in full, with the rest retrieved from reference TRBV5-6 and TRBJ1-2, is DAGVTQSPTHLIKTRGQQVTLRCSPKSGHDTVSWYQQALGQGPQFIFQYYEEEERQRGNFPDRFSGHQFPNYSSELNVNALLLGDSALYLCASSLGRAAGYTFGSGTRLTVV.

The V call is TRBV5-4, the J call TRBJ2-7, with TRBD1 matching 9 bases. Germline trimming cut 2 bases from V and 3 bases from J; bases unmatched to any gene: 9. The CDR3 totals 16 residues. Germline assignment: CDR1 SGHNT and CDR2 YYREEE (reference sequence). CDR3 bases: TGTGCCAGCAGCTTAAGTGCGGGACAGGGTCACTACGAGCAGTACTTC. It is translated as CASSLSAGQGHYEQYF. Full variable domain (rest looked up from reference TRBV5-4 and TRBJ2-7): ETGVTQSPTHLIKTRGQQVTLRCSSQSGHNTVSWYQQALGQGPQFIFQYYREEENGRGNFPPRFSGLQFPNYSSELNVNALELDDSALYLCASSLSAGQGHYEQYFGPGTRLTVT.

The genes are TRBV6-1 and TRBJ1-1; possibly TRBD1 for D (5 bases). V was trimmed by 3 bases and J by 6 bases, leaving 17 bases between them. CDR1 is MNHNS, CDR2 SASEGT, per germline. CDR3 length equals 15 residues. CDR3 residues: CASSEGPPTRAEAFF. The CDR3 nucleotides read TGTGCCAGCAGTGAGGGGCCCCCCACGAGGGCTGAAGCTTTCTTT.

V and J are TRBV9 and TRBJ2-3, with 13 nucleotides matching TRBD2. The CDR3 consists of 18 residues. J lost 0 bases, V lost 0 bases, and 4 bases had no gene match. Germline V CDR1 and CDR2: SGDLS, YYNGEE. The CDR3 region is CASSVGLAGGSSTDTQYF. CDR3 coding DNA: TGTGCCAGCAGCGTAGGACTAGCGGGGGGTTCTAGCACAGATACGCAGTATTTT.

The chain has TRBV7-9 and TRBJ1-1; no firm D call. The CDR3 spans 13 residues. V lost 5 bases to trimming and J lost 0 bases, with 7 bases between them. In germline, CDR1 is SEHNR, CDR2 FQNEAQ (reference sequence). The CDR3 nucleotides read TGTGCCAGCAGCAATGCCTTGAACACTGAAGCTTTCTTT. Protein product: CASSNALNTEAFF.

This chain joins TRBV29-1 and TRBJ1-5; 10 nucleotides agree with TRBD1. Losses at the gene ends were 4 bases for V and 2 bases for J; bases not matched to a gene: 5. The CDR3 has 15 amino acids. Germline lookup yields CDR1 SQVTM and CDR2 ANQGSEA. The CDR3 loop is CSVVPGTGGNQPQHF. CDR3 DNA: TGCAGCGTTGTCCCCGGGACAGGGGGCAATCAGCCCCAGCATTTT.

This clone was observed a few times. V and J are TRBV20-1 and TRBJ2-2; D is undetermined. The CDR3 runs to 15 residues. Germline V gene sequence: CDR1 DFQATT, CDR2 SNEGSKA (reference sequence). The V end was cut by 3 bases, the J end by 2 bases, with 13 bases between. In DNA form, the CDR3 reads TGCAGTGCTAGTCGTCGGGTTACCAACACCGGGGAGCTGTTTTTT. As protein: CSASRRVTNTGELFF.

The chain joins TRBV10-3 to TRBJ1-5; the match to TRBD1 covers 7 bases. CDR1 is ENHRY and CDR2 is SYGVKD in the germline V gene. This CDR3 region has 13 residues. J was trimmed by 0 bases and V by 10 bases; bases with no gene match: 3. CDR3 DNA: TGTGCCACCCAGGGGGATAGCAATCAGCCCCAGCATTTT. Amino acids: CATQGDSNQPQHF.

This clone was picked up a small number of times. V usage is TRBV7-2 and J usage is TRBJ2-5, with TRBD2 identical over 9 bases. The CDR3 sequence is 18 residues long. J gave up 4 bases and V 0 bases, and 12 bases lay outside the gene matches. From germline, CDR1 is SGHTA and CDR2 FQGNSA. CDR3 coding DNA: TGTGCCAGCAGCTTAGCCTCCTCTTCGACTAGCGGAAGAGAGACCCAGTACTTC. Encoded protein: CASSLASSSTSGRETQYF.

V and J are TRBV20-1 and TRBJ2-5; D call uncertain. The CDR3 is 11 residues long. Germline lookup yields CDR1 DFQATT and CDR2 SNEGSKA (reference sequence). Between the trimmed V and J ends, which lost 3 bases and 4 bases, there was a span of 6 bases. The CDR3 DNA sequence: TGCAGTGCTAGTCTCATAGAGACCCAGTACTTC. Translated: CSASLIETQYF.

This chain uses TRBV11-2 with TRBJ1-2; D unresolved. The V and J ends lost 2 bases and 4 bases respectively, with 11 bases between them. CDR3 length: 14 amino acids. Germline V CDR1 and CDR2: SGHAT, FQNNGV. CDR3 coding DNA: TGTGCCAGCAGCTTACCCCCCACGGGCTATGGCTACACCTTC. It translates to CASSLPPTGYGYTF.

The DNA of the CDR3 is TGTGCCAGCAGTTACGGGACAACCGGGGCCCAGCATTTT. As protein: CASSYGTTGAQHF. The chain employs TRBV12-3 or TRBV12-4 and TRBJ1-5; a possible D gene is TRBD1 (6 bases). This CDR3 has 13 residues. The V end was cut by 4 bases, the J end by 11 bases, with 15 bases between.

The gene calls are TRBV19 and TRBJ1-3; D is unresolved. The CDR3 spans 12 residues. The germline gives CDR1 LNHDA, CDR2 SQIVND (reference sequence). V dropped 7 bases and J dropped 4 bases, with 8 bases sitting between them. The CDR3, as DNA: TGTGCCAGTATCTCTTTGGGAAACACCATATATTTT. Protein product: CASISLGNTIYF.

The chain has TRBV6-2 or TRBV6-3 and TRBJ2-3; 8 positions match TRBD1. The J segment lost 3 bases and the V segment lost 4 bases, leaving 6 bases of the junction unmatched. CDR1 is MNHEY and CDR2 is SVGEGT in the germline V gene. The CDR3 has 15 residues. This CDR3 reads CASSFQGAQTDTQYF. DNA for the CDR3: TGTGCCAGCAGTTTCCAGGGGGCGCAGACAGATACGCAGTATTTT.

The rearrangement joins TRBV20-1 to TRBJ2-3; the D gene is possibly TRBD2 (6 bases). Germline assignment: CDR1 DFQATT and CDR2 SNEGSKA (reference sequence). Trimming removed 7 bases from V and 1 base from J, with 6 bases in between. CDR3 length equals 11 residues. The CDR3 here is CSGGGTDTQYF. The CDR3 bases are TGCAGTGGGGGGGGCACAGATACGCAGTATTTT.

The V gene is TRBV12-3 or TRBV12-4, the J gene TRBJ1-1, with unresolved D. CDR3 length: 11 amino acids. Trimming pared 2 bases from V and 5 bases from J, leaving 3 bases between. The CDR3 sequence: CASSLRTEAFF. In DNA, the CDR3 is TGTGCCAGCAGTTTAAGGACTGAAGCTTTCTTT.

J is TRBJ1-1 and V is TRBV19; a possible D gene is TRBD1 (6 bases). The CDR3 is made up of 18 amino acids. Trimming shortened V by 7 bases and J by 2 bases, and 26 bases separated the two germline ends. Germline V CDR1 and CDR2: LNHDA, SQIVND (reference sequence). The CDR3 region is CASTVDRRRADRNTEAFF. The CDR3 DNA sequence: TGTGCCAGTACCGTCGACAGGCGGCGGGCGGACCGAAACACTGAAGCTTTCTTT.

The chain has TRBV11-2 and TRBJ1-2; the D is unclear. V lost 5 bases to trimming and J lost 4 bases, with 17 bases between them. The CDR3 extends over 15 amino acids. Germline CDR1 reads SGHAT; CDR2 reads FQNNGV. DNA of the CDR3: TGTGCCAGCAGCCACGTCGGGGTGAAGGCCTATGGCTACACCTTC. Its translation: CASSHVGVKAYGYTF.

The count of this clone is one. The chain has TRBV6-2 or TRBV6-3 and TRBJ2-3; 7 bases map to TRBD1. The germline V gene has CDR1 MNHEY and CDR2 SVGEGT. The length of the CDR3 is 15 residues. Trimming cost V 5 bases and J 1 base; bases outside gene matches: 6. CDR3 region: CASSKQGLGTDTQYF. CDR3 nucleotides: TGTGCCAGCAGTAAACAGGGGTTGGGCACAGATACGCAGTATTTT.